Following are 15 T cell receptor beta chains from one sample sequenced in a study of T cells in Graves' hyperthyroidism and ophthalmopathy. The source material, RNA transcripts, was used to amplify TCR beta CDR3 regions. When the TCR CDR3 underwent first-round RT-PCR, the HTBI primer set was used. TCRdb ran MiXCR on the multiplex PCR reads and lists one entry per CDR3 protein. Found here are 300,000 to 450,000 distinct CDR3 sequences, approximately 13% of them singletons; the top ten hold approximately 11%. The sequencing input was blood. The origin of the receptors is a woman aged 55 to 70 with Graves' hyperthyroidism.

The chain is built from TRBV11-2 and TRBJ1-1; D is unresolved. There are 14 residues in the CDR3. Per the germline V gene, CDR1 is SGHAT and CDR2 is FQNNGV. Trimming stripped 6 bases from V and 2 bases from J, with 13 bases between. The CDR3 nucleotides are TGTGCCAGCAGTCCGCTCCAGCGAAACACTGAAGCTTTCTTT. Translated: CASSPLQRNTEAFF.

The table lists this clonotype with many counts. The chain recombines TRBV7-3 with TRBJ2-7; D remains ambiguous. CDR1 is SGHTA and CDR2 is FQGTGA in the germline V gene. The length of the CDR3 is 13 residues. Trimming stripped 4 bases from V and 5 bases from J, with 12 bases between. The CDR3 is CASSSLMGNEQYF. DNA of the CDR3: TGTGCCAGCAGCTCCCTGATGGGCAACGAGCAGTACTTC.

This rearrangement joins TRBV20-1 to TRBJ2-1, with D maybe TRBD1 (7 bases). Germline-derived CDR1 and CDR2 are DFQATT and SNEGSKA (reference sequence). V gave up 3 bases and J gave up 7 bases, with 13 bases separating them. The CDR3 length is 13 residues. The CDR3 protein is CSASGGGLNEQFF. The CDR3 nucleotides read TGCAGTGCTAGTGGAGGGGGCCTGAATGAGCAGTTCTTC.

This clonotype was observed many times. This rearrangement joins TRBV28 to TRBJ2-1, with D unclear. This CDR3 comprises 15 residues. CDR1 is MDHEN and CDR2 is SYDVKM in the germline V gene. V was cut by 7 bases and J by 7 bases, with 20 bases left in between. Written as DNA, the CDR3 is TGTGCCAGCACCTCCCCTCGCGGTTCTGGGAATGAGCAGTTCTTC. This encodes CASTSPRGSGNEQFF.

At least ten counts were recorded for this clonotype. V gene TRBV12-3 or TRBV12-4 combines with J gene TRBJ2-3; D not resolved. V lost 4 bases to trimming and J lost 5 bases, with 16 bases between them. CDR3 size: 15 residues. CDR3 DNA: TGTGCCAGCAGTTGGAACGACTTGCCCGGAGATACGCAGTATTTT. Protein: CASSWNDLPGDTQYF.

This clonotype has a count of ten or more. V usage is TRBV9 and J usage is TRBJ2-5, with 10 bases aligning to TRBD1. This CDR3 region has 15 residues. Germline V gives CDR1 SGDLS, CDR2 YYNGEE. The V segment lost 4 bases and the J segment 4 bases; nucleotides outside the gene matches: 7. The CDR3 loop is CASSQRQGARETQYF. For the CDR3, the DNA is TGTGCCAGCAGCCAACGACAGGGGGCAAGAGAGACCCAGTACTTC.

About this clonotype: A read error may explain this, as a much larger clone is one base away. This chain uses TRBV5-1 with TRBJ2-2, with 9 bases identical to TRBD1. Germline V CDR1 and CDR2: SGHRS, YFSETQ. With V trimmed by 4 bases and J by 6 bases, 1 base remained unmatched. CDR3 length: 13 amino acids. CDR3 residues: CASSRTGAGELFF. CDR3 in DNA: TGCGCCAGCAGCCGGACAGGGGCCGGGGAGCTGTTTTTT. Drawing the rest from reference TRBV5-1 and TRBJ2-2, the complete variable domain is KAGVTQTPRYLIKTRGQQVTLSCSPISGHRSVSWYQQTPGQGLQFLFEYFSETQRNKGNFPGRFSGRQFSNSRSEMNVSTLELGDSALYLCASSRTGAGELFFGEGSRLTVL.

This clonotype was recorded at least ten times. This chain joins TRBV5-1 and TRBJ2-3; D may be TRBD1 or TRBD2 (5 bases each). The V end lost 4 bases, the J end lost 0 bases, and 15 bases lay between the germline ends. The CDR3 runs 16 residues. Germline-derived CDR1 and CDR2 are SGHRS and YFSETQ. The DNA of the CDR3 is TGCGCCAGCAGCGTCCCCCGGGGCGGGAGCACAGATACGCAGTATTTT. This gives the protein CASSVPRGGSTDTQYF.

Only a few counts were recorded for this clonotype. The CDR3 protein is CATSRDRTSGNTIYF. DNA for the CDR3: TGTGCCACCAGCAGAGACAGGACTTCTGGAAACACCATATATTTT. The rearrangement links TRBV15 to TRBJ1-3; D is ambiguous. Germline V gives CDR1 LNHNV, CDR2 YYDKDF (reference sequence). Trimming took off 0 bases at V and 1 base at J, with 7 bases between the two ends. This CDR3 is 15 amino acids long.

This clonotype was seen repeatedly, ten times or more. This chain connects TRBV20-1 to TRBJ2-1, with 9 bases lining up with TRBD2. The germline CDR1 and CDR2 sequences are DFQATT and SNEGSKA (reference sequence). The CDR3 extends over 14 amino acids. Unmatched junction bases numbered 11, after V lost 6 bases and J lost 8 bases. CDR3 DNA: TGCAGTGCCCTCGGGCGGGAGGGCCGAGATGAGCAGTTCTTC. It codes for CSALGREGRDEQFF.

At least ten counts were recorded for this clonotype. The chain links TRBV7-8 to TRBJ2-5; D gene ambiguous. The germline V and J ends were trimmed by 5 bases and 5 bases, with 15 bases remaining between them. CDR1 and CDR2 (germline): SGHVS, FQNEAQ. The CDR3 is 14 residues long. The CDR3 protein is CASSPGVGRETQYF. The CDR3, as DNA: TGTGCCAGCAGCCCCGGCGTGGGCCGGGAGACCCAGTACTTC.

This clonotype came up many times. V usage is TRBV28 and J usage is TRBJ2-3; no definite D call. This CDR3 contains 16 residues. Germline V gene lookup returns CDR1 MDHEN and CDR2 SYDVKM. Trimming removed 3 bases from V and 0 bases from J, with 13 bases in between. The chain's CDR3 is CASSFPTEVSTDTQYF. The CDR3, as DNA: TGTGCCAGCAGTTTCCCCACGGAAGTAAGCACAGATACGCAGTATTTT. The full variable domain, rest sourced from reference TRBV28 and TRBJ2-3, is DVKVTQSSRYLVKRTGEKVFLECVQDMDHENMFWYRQDPGLGLRLIYFSYDVKMKEKGDIPEGYSVSREKKERFSLILESASTNQTSMYLCASSFPTEVSTDTQYFGPGTRLTVL.

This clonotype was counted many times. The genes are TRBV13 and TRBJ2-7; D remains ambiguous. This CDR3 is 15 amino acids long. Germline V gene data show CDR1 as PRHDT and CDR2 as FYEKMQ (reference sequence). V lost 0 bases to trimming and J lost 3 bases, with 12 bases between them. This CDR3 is CASSLGGTVIYEQYF. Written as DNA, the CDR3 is TGTGCCAGCAGCTTAGGTGGAACAGTAATCTACGAGCAGTACTTC. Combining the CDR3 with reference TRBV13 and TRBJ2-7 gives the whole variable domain AAGVIQSPRHLIKEKRETATLKCYPIPRHDTVYWYQQGPGQDPQFLISFYEKMQSDKGSIPDRFSAQQFSDYHSELNMSSLELGDSALYFCASSLGGTVIYEQYFGPGTRLTVT.

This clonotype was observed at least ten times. DNA of the CDR3: TGTGCCAGCAGCGTAGTTCCAGACAATGAGCAGTTCTTC. Translation gives CASSVVPDNEQFF. The rearrangement links TRBV9 to TRBJ2-1, with unresolved D. The V and J ends lost 0 bases and 5 bases respectively, with 6 bases between them. Germline CDR1 and CDR2: SGDLS and YYNGEE. This CDR3 has 13 residues.

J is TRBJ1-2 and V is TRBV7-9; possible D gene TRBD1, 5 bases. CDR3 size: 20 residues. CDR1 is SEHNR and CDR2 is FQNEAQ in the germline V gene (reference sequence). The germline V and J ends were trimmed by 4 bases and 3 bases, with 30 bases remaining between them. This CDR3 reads CASSSHTGPPGGRRYYGYTF. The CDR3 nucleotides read TGTGCCAGCAGCTCACACACGGGCCCCCCGGGGGGACGGCGGTACTATGGCTACACCTTC.